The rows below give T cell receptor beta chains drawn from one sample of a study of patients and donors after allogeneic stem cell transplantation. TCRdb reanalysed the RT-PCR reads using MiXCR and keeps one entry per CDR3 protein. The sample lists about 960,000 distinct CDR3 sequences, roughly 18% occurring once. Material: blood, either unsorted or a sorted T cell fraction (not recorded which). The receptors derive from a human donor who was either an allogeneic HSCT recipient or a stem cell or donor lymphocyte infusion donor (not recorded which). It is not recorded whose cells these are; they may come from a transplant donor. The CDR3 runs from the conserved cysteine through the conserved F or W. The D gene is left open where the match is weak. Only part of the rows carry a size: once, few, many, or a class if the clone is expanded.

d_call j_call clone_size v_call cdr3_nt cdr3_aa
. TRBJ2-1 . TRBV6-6 TGTGCCAGCAGGCTGGCTAATGAGCAGTTCTTC CASRLANEQFF
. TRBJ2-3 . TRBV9 TGTGCCAGCAGCGTAGGGCACACCCACGATACGCAGTATTTT CASSVGHTHDTQYF
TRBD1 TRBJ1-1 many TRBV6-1 TGTGCCAGCAGTGGATCGACAGGGGGCAACACTGAAGCTTTCTTT CASSGSTGGNTEAFF
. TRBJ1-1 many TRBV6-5 TGTGCCAGCAGTTATCAGGGCGAGATGAACACTGAAGCTTTCTTT CASSYQGEMNTEAFF
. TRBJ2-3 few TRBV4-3 TGCGCCAGCAGCCCCCCCTGTGGTAGATACACAGATACGCAGTATTTT CASSPPCGRYTDTQYF
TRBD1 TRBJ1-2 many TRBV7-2 TGTGCCAGCAGCCCCGGGACAGGGGAAGGCTACACCTTC CASSPGTGEGYTF
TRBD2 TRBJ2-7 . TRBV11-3 TGTGCCAGCAGCTTAGGACTAGCGGGAGATGGGGTCGAGCAGTACTTC CASSLGLAGDGVEQYF
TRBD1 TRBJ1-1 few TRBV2 TGTGCCGGAACAAAAAGCAGGGGGGCCAACACTGAAGCTTTCTTT CAGTKSRGANTEAFF
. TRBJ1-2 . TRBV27 TGTGCCAGCAGTTCGGGAGGGCCTGGGGGCTACACCTTC CASSSGGPGGYTF
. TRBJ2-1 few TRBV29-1 TGCAGCGTTGGCCCTGCGGTTTCCTACAATGAGCAGTTCTTC CSVGPAVSYNEQFF
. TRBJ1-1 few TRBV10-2 TGCGCCAGCAGTGACAGGGAAGGTCACACTGAAGCTTTCTTT CASSDREGHTEAFF
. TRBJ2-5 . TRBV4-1 TGCGCCAGCAGCCAACCGTCGGGGTACGAGACCCAGTACTTC CASSQPSGYETQYF
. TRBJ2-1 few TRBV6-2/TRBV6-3 TGTGCCAGCAGTTACTCAGGGGGTCGGGGTGAGCAGTTCTTC CASSYSGGRGEQFF
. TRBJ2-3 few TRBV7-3 TGTGCCAGCAGCTCCACTGGGGGGTTAGATACGCAGTATTTT CASSSTGGLDTQYF
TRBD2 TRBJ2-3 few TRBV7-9 TGTGCCAGCAGCTTACAATTGGCGGGAGGGCTCACAGATACGCAGTATTTT CASSLQLAGGLTDTQYF
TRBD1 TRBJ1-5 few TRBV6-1 TGTGCCAGCAGTGAGGGACAGGGGGCGAGCAATCAGCCCCAGCATTTT CASSEGQGASNQPQHF
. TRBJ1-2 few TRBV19 TGTGCCAGTAGTATGATCTATGGCTACACCTTC CASSMIYGYTF
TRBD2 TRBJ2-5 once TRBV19 TGTGCCAGTAGTATTAATGAACTAGCGGAAGAGACCCAGTACTTC CASSINELAEETQYF
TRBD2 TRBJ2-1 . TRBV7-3 TGTGCCAGCAGCTCTCCGGGACTAAATGAGCAGTTCTTC CASSSPGLNEQFF
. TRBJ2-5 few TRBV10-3 TGTGCCACCGCCCAGGTTCGAGGTTCGGAAGAGACCCAGTACTTC CATAQVRGSEETQYF
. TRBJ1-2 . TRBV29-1 TGCAGCGTTGAAGATTTGATTTTGGAAGGCTACACCTTC CSVEDLILEGYTF
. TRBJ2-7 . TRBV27 TGTGCCAGCAGTGGGCCGGGACGGTTCTACGAGCAGTACTTC CASSGPGRFYEQYF
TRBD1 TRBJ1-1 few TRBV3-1 TGTGCCAGCAGCCGATACAGGGGAGGGAGCACTGAAGCTTTCTTT CASSRYRGGSTEAFF
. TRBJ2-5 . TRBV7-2 TGTGCCAGCAGCCCTCAGCTGGGGGACCGGACCCAGTACTTC CASSPQLGDRTQYF
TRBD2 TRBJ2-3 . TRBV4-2 TGTGCCAGCAGCCAAGGGGTGGGAGCGGGGCCCAGGGCAGATACGCAGTATTTT CASSQGVGAGPRADTQYF
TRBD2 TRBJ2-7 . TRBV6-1 TGTGCCAGCAGACTTAGCGGGAGCTCCTACGAGCAGTACTTC CASRLSGSSYEQYF
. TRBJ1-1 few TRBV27 TGTGCCAGCAGTTTATCGGGGTTCACTGAAGCTTTCTTT CASSLSGFTEAFF
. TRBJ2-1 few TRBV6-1 TGTGCCAGCAGTGGTGGTAGTTTGGTCTACAATGAGCAGTTCTTC CASSGGSLVYNEQFF
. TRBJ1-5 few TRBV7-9 TGTGCCAGCAGCTTAGATGGACTTAGCAATCAGCCCCAGCATTTT CASSLDGLSNQPQHF
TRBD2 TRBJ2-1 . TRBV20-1 TGCAGTGCTACGGGGCTAGCGGGGGGGCTGGTGCAGTTCTTC CSATGLAGGLVQFF
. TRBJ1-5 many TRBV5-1 TGCGCCAGCAGCTTGACAGGGACCTTCAATCAGCCCCAGCATTTT CASSLTGTFNQPQHF
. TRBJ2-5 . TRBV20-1 TGCAGTGCTAGAGATTCAGAGACCCAGTACTTC CSARDSETQYF
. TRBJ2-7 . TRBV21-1 TGTGCCAGCAGCTCTTGGACAGGCCTTAGCCCCTCCTACGAGCAGTACTTC CASSSWTGLSPSYEQYF
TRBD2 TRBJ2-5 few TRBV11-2 TGTGCCAGCAGCTTAGTTGAAACTAGCGGGAGCCCCCAAGAGACCCAGTACTTC CASSLVETSGSPQETQYF
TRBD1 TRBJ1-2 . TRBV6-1 TGTGCCAGCACCCGGACAGGGGAAGGCTATGGCTACACCTTC CASTRTGEGYGYTF